These 25 T cell receptor beta chains share one sample of origin, sequenced in a study of blood T cells in healthy people across ages. The authors ran a second PCR of 7 to 11 cycles using a sample-barcoded 5' primer and a J-beta primer mix. One entry per CDR3 protein, called by TCRdb with MiXCR from the 5' RACE reads. The sample contains 1.5 million to 2 million distinct CDR3 sequences, approximately 28% of which appear only once. Sequenced input: blood. The receptors were gathered from a woman aged 25-40 years in good health.

Worth noting for this clonotype: One end of the junction varies from germline; a read error may be responsible. This chain connects TRBV6-6 to TRBJ2-1, with no clear D. This CDR3 is 16 amino acids long. In germline, CDR1 is MNHNY, CDR2 SVGAGI (reference sequence). This CDR3 is CASSYLGVSSCNEQFF. CDR3 sequence (DNA): TGTGCCAGCAGTTACTTGGGCGTTAGCTCCTGCAATGAGCAGTTCTTC.

This clonotype turned up a few times. This chain joins TRBV30 and TRBJ1-3; D not certain. The germline V gene encodes CDR1 GTSNPN and CDR2 SVGIG (reference sequence). CDR3 size: 13 residues. Trimming left V 3 bases short and J 2 bases short, with 8 bases between. The CDR3 loop is CAWSARAGNTIYF. CDR3 coding DNA: TGTGCCTGGAGCGCTCGAGCTGGAAACACCATATATTTT.

The gene calls are TRBV11-2 and TRBJ2-1; possibly TRBD1 for D (6 bases). CDR3 size: 15 residues. Trimming removed 1 base from V and 4 bases from J, with 11 bases in between. Germline values: CDR1 SGHAT, CDR2 FQNNGV. The chain's CDR3 is CASSLGQDRYNEQFF. CDR3 DNA: TGTGCCAGCAGCTTAGGCCAAGACAGGTACAATGAGCAGTTCTTC. Full variable domain (missing parts from reference TRBV11-2 and TRBJ2-1): EAGVAQSPRYKIIEKRQSVAFWCNPISGHATLYWYQQILGQGPKLLIQFQNNGVVDDSQLPKDRFSAERLKGVDSTLKIQPAKLEDSAVYLCASSLGQDRYNEQFFGPGTRLTVL.

V and J are TRBV15 and TRBJ2-1; 8 bases line up with TRBD2. Germline CDR1 LNHNV, CDR2 YYDKDF (reference sequence). The CDR3 contains 15 residues. The V gene end was trimmed by 5 bases and the J gene end by 6 bases; junction bases not matched to a gene: 9. The CDR3 spells CATSPGGVLANEQFF. CDR3 bases: TGTGCCACCAGCCCCGGGGGGGTTTTAGCCAATGAGCAGTTCTTC.

The sample holds one count of this clonotype. The CDR3 is CSGGEGNTIYF. The CDR3 nucleotides are TGCAGTGGGGGGGAAGGAAACACCATATATTTT. The chain carries TRBV20-1 and TRBJ1-3; possibly TRBD1 for D (5 bases). Germline CDR1 DFQATT, CDR2 SNEGSKA (reference sequence). V was clipped by 7 bases and J by 4 bases, with 8 bases between them. CDR3 length: 11 amino acids.

This clonotype was observed at least ten times. The V and J genes are TRBV20-1 and TRBJ1-6; D possibly corresponds to TRBD1 (5 bases). This CDR3 comprises 13 residues. The germline CDR1 and CDR2 sequences are DFQATT and SNEGSKA (reference sequence). V was trimmed by 3 bases and J by 11 bases, leaving 14 bases between them. CDR3 bases: TGCAGTGCTAGGACAGTGGGAACGGCACCCCTCCACTTT. It is translated as CSARTVGTAPLHF.

Only a few counts were recorded for this clonotype. The J gene is TRBJ1-5, the V gene TRBV6-7; the match to TRBD1 covers 8 bases. TRBV6-7 is annotated as an ORF whose role is uncertain. This CDR3 spans 17 amino acids. V shed 1 base, J shed 7 bases, and the junction held 12 bases outside the gene matches. CDR3 amino acids: CASSYCHRDRIIQPQHF. CDR3 in DNA: TGTGCCAGCAGTTACTGCCACCGGGACAGGATAATACAGCCCCAGCATTTT.

This clonotype has just a few counts. V gene TRBV5-1 combines with J gene TRBJ1-2; D remains ambiguous. The CDR3 extends over 15 amino acids. Germline V CDR1 and CDR2: SGHRS, YFSETQ. The V gene lost 0 bases and the J gene lost 4 bases, with 13 bases spanning the gap. DNA for the CDR3: TGCGCCAGCAGCTTGGAGGGATCCCAGCTCTATGGCTACACCTTC. This encodes CASSLEGSQLYGYTF.

This clonotype came up a few times. The chain combines TRBV5-1 with TRBJ2-1; the D call may be TRBD1 or TRBD2 (5 bases each). The V gene's germline CDR1 is SGHRS and CDR2 YFSETQ. The CDR3 is 13 residues long. V gave up 7 bases and J gave up 9 bases, with 17 bases separating them. The CDR3 sequence: CASGTDSLIEQFF. As DNA, the CDR3 is TGCGCCAGCGGGACCGATTCTTTAATTGAGCAGTTCTTC.

This clonotype was observed a handful of times. J is TRBJ2-1 and V is TRBV29-1, with 8 bases matching TRBD2. The J call could be wrong; TRBJ2-7 is a better fit for the DNA end. The germline CDR1 and CDR2 sequences are SQVTM and ANQGSEA. The CDR3 has 15 residues. The CDR3 sequence is CSVVLAGASYNEQYF. As DNA, the CDR3 is TGCAGCGTTGTCCTAGCGGGTGCCTCCTACAATGAGCAGTACTTC.

In the case of this clonotype: An end of the junction differs from the germline gene, which may be a read error. V gene TRBV5-1 combines with J gene TRBJ2-7; D might be TRBD1 (6 bases). CDR1 SGHRS and CDR2 YFSETQ come from the germline V gene. This CDR3 is built from 15 residues. The CDR3, as DNA: TGCGCCAGTAGCTTCTCACTGGACAGCTCCTACGGGCAGTACTTC. Its translation is CASSFSLDSSYGQYF.

This chain joins TRBV6-6 and TRBJ2-7, with 12 positions matching TRBD2. The CDR3 loop spans 15 amino acids. Per germline, CDR1 MNHNY and CDR2 SVGAGI (reference sequence). The junction had 14 bases not matched to a gene; V was cut back by 10 bases and J by 7 bases. As DNA, the CDR3 is TGTGCCACCGCCGCGGCTAGCGGGGGGGGCAGAGAGCAGTACTTC. Residues: CATAAASGGGREQYF.

The chain combines TRBV6-5 with TRBJ1-6, with a weak D call TRBD1 (5 bases). The CDR3 is 15 amino acids. Trimming left V 0 bases short and J 10 bases short, with 13 bases between. Germline V CDR1 and CDR2: MNHEY, SVGAGI. CDR3: CASSYSFQGGSPLHF. CDR3 nucleotides: TGTGCCAGCAGTTACTCGTTCCAGGGTGGATCACCCCTCCACTTT.

V usage is TRBV24-1 and J usage is TRBJ1-5; 10 nucleotides align to TRBD1. CDR3 length equals 16 residues. J was trimmed by 6 bases and V by 5 bases; bases with no gene match: 9. CDR1 and CDR2 from the germline V gene are KGHDR and SFDVKD. Here the CDR3 reads CATSASGTGVIQPQHF. The CDR3 DNA reads TGTGCCACCAGTGCCTCGGGGACAGGGGTCATTCAGCCCCAGCATTTT.

This clonotype appeared a few times. The chain uses TRBV27 and TRBJ2-1; D might be TRBD1 (5 bases). V lost 8 bases to trimming and J lost 0 bases, with 14 bases between them. This CDR3 spans 15 amino acids. Germline V lookup: CDR1 MNHEY, CDR2 SMNVEV (reference sequence). The CDR3 DNA is TGTGCCAGCCGCCGTTTGCAGGGCTCCTACAATGAGCAGTTCTTC. It encodes CASRRLQGSYNEQFF.

Remarks on this clonotype: A single base separates this from a much larger clone, so it may be a read error. The chain couples TRBV20-1 to TRBJ1-5; D might be TRBD1 (6 bases). The CDR3 spans 13 residues. V was clipped by 5 bases and J by 5 bases, with 13 bases between them. Germline V gene sequence: CDR1 DFQATT, CDR2 SNEGSKA (reference sequence). The CDR3 region is CSAGVGGHQPQHF. DNA of the CDR3: TGCAGTGCTGGAGTGGGGGGGCATCAGCCCCAGCATTTT.

The V call is TRBV7-6, the J call TRBJ2-7; 10 bases align to TRBD1. The CDR3 is 15 residues long. The germline V gene has CDR1 SGHVS and CDR2 FNYEAQ. J was trimmed by 5 bases and V by 5 bases; bases with no gene match: 9. The CDR3: CASSPSRTGGNEQYF. DNA of the CDR3: TGTGCCAGCAGCCCCTCCAGGACAGGGGGGAACGAGCAGTACTTC.

This clonotype has just a few counts. A read error is possible here, since a much larger clone lies one base away. The chain has TRBV5-6 and TRBJ2-4; D is possibly TRBD1 (5 bases). V was cut by 2 bases and J by 0 bases, with 9 bases left in between. Per the germline V gene, CDR1 is SGHDT and CDR2 is YYEEEE. CDR3 length: 15 amino acids. The CDR3 is CASSFRQPAKNIQYF. The CDR3 DNA reads as TGTGCCAGCAGCTTCCGACAGCCAGCCAAAAACATTCAGTACTTC.

As concerns this clonotype: Mismatch with germline at one junction end may stem from a read error. The rearrangement uses TRBV20-1 and TRBJ1-1; no firm D call. The CDR3 runs to 13 residues. CDR1 is DFQATT and CDR2 is SNEGSKA in the germline V gene (reference sequence). In nucleotides, the CDR3 is TGCAGTGCAAGAGGCCACTTGAACACTGAAGCTTTCTTT. This sequence encodes CSARGHLNTEAFF.

This sequence joins TRBV10-3 and TRBJ1-2; D is perhaps TRBD1 (6 bases). Per germline, CDR1 ENHRY and CDR2 SYGVKD. V lost 7 bases, J lost 3 bases, and 12 bases lay in between. The CDR3 is made up of 13 amino acids. CDR3 region: CAITARGDYGYTF. DNA of the CDR3: TGTGCCATCACTGCCAGGGGTGACTATGGCTACACCTTC.

This clonotype was found a few times. J is TRBJ1-6 and V is TRBV5-1, with D maybe TRBD1 (5 bases). V was clipped by 0 bases and J by 7 bases, with 11 bases between them. The CDR3 runs 15 residues. Germline V gene data show CDR1 as SGHRS and CDR2 as YFSETQ. CDR3 sequence (DNA): TGCGCCAGCAGCTTGGGGGGGGACGGAAATTCACCCCTCCACTTT. Translating it yields CASSLGGDGNSPLHF. Full variable domain (outside the CDR3, taken from reference TRBV5-1 and TRBJ1-6): KAGVTQTPRYLIKTRGQQVTLSCSPISGHRSVSWYQQTPGQGLQFLFEYFSETQRNKGNFPGRFSGRQFSNSRSEMNVSTLELGDSALYLCASSLGGDGNSPLHFGNGTRLTVT.

Comments on this clonotype: This clone may be a read error of a much larger clone one base away. CDR3 amino acids: CTSSDRIGETQYF. CDR3 nucleotide sequence: TGCACCAGCAGTGACCGGATTGGGGAGACCCAGTACTTC. The chain has TRBV10-1 and TRBJ2-5, with D hard to call. The CDR3 contains 13 residues. CDR1 is WNHNN, CDR2 SYGVQD, per germline (reference sequence).

The V and J genes are TRBV6-5 and TRBJ2-1; D call uncertain. This CDR3 is built from 14 residues. The ends were cut back, 8 bases at V and 1 base at J, with 12 bases in the middle. CDR1 is MNHEY, CDR2 SVGAGI, per germline. This chain's CDR3 is CASAKVESYNEQFF. The CDR3 DNA reads TGTGCCAGCGCTAAGGTAGAATCCTACAATGAGCAGTTCTTC.

The chain recombines TRBV12-3 or TRBV12-4 with TRBJ1-2, with TRBD1 matching over 9 bases. This CDR3 region has 17 residues. The V segment lost 3 bases and the J segment 2 bases; nucleotides outside the gene matches: 10. CDR3 DNA sequence: TGTGCCAGCAGTTTCGGGACAGGGCCCTCGTCAAACTATGGCTACACCTTC. This encodes CASSFGTGPSSNYGYTF.

The chain carries TRBV5-1 and TRBJ2-1; the D gene is possibly TRBD2 (6 bases). Trimming pared 0 bases from V and 0 bases from J, leaving 10 bases between. This CDR3 contains 16 residues. The germline CDR1 and CDR2 sequences are SGHRS and YFSETQ. The CDR3 is CASSLGGTLSYNEQFF. The CDR3 region has the DNA TGCGCCAGCAGCTTGGGCGGGACTCTCTCCTACAATGAGCAGTTCTTC.